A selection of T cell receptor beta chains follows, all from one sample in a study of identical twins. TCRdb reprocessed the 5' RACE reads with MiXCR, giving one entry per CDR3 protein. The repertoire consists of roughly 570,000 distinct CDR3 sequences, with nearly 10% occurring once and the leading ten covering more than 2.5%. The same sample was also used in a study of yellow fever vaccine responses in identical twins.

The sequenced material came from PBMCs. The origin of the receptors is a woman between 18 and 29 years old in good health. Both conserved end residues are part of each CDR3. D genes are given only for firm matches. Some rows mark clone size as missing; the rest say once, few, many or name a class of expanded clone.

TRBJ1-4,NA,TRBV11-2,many,TGTGCCAGCAGTTGGGACCCAAGAGAAAAACTGTTTTTT,CASSWDPREKLFF
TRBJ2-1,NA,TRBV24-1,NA,TGTGCCACCAGTGACCCCGACAGCTCTTCCTACAATGAGCAGTTCTTC,CATSDPDSSSYNEQFF
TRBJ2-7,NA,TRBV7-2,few,TGTGCCAGCAGCTTAGGATTTTACGCGTACTACGAGCAGTACTTC,CASSLGFYAYYEQYF
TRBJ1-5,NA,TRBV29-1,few,TGCAGCGCACTGTTGGACGGACTCAGCAATCAGCCCCAGCATTTT,CSALLDGLSNQPQHF
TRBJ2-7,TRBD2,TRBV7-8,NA,TGTGCCAGCATCAAGGGGGTTAGCGGGGGTACAACCTACGAGCAGTACTTC,CASIKGVSGGTTYEQYF
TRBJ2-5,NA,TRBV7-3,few,TGTGCCAGCAGCTTAACTAGTGATGAGACCCAGTACTTC,CASSLTSDETQYF
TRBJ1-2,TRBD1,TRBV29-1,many,TGCAGCGTGGGGACAGGGGTCTATGGCTACACCTTC,CSVGTGVYGYTF
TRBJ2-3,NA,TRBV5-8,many,TGTGCCAGCAGCCTCCAAATAGAAGTTATCGCAGATACGCAGTATTTT,CASSLQIEVIADTQYF
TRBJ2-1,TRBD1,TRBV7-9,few,TGTGCCAGCAGCTCTCGGACAGGGGAACCCTACAATGAGCAGTTCTTC,CASSSRTGEPYNEQFF
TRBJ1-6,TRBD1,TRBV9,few,TGTGCCAGCAGCGCGGGACAGGGACAGGGTTCACCCCTCCACTTT,CASSAGQGQGSPLHF
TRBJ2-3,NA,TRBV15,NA,TGTGCCACCAGCAGAGATCGACGTGACACAGATACGCAGTATTTT,CATSRDRRDTDTQYF
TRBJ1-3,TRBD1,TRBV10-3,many,TGTGCCATCAGTGAGTCTCGACAGGGACCTGGAAACACCATATATTTT,CAISESRQGPGNTIYF
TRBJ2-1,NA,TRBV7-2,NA,TGTGCCAGCAGACCGGACGGCTACAATGAGCAGTTCTTC,CASRPDGYNEQFF
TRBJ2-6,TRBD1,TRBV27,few,TGTGCCAGCAGTTCCCGGGACAGGGGTTACTCTGGGGCCAACGTCCTGACTTTC,CASSSRDRGYSGANVLTF
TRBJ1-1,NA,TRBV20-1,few,TGCAGTGCTAGCATCCAGGACAGTAACACTGAAGCTTTCTTT,CSASIQDSNTEAFF
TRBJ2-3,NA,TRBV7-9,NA,TGTGCCAGCAGCTTGGGCCAAGTCGAGGCAGATACGCAGTATTTT,CASSLGQVEADTQYF
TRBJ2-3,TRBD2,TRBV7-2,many,TGTGCCAGCAGCTTAGAACGGCTAGCGGGAGCAGATACGCAGTATTTT,CASSLERLAGADTQYF
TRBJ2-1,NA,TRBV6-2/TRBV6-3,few,TGTGCCAGCAACTTCGGCGGTGCGGCTTACAATGAGCAGTTCTTC,CASNFGGAAYNEQFF
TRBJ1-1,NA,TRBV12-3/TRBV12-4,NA,TGTGTCAGCAGTTCGTATCGACAGGACCCTGAAGCTTTCTTT,CVSSSYRQDPEAFF
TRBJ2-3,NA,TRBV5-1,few,TGCGCCAGCAGCTTGGGACGGCTCCCCGACGGCACAGATACGCAGTATTTT,CASSLGRLPDGTDTQYF
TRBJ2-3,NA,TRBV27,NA,TGTGCCAGCAGTCGCCCCGGACAGAACACAGATACGCAGTATTTT,CASSRPGQNTDTQYF
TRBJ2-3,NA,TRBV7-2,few,TGTGCCAGCAGCTTAGGCGGTAGCGGCTTCACAGATACGCAGTATTTT,CASSLGGSGFTDTQYF